These 22 T cell receptor beta chains originate from one sample sequenced in a study of beta chain features in type 1 diabetes. Since all of the isolated RNA was reverse transcribed, expressed TCRB transcripts were what got sequenced. Clones were read by immunoSEQ multiplex PCR, and TCRdb kept only the in-frame ones, dropping some. The table lists under 800,000 clones, 15% to 18% of them singletons. Specimen: naive CD4+ T cells from blood. Receptors originate from a man aged 18-30 years in good health.

This clone was picked up a small number of times. The chain links TRBV5-4 to TRBJ1-3, with 9 bases matching TRBD1. Germline CDR1 reads SGHNT; CDR2 reads YYREEE (reference sequence). The CDR3 loop spans 13 amino acids. J lost 4 bases, V lost 5 bases, and 1 base had no gene match. CDR3 DNA: TGTGCCAGCAGAGGGACAGGGGGAAACACCATATATTTT. Its protein product is CASRGTGGNTIYF.

The chain joins TRBV7-9 to TRBJ2-5; D possibly corresponds to TRBD2 (5 bases). Germline loops: CDR1 SEHNR, CDR2 FQNEAQ (reference sequence). CDR3 length: 15 residues. Trimming took off 5 bases at V and 4 bases at J, with 17 bases between the two ends. The CDR3 bases are TGTGCCAGCAGCCCGAGTCGAGGGATCGGAGAGACCCAGTACTTC. Translating it yields CASSPSRGIGETQYF.

This clone was seen only a few times. The rearrangement links TRBV11-1 to TRBJ2-1; 7 nucleotides align to TRBD1. This CDR3 is built from 15 residues. From germline, CDR1 is SGHAT and CDR2 FQDESV (reference sequence). With V trimmed by 5 bases and J by 0 bases, 4 bases remained unmatched. The CDR3, as DNA: TGTGCCAGCAGCCAAGGGGGCAGCTCCTACAATGAGCAGTTCTTC. It specifies CASSQGGSSYNEQFF.

The chain employs TRBV30 and TRBJ1-2, with D perhaps matching TRBD1 (5 bases). Per germline, CDR1 GTSNPN and CDR2 SVGIG (reference sequence). V was cut by 2 bases and J by 4 bases, with 20 bases left in between. The CDR3 totals 16 residues. The CDR3 region has the DNA TGTGCCTGGAGTTTATCGGTAGCGGGGGGTTTCTATGGCTACACCTTC. Amino acids: CAWSLSVAGGFYGYTF.

The chain carries TRBV18 and TRBJ1-1; the match to TRBD1 covers 7 bases. The germline CDR1 and CDR2 sequences are KGHSH and LQKENI. The CDR3 has 15 amino acids. V lost 4 bases, J lost 4 bases, and 9 bases stayed unmatched. Here the CDR3 DNA reads TGTGCCAGCTCACGCGCAGACAGGGCCGGCACTGAAGCTTTCTTT. Its translation: CASSRADRAGTEAFF.

This clone was observed a handful of times. J is TRBJ1-1 and V is TRBV29-1, with a tentative D call TRBD1 (6 bases). Germline loops: CDR1 SQVTM, CDR2 ANQGSEA. Trimming took 6 bases from V and 2 from J, leaving 16 bases between them. The CDR3 loop spans 14 amino acids. CDR3 nucleotide sequence: TGCAGCGTGTCCACCGGGACAACTAACACTGAAGCTTTCTTT. Its protein is CSVSTGTTNTEAFF.

The V gene is TRBV7-2, the J gene TRBJ1-1, with D maybe TRBD1 (6 bases). V gave up 1 base and J gave up 11 bases, with 14 bases separating them. The CDR3 is 13 residues long. Germline V gene data show CDR1 as SGHTA and CDR2 as FQGNSA. CDR3 sequence: CASSLDREGGAFF. DNA of the CDR3: TGTGCCAGCAGCTTAGACAGGGAAGGAGGCGCTTTCTTT.

V is TRBV5-1 and J is TRBJ2-7; TRBD1 might be the D (5 bases). The CDR3 runs 11 residues. Trimming took off 0 bases at V and 8 bases at J, with 6 bases between the two ends. CDR1 is SGHRS and CDR2 is YFSETQ in the germline V gene. This CDR3 reads CASSLEGKQYF. The CDR3 nucleotides read TGCGCCAGCAGCTTGGAGGGGAAGCAGTACTTC.

The chain couples TRBV11-1 to TRBJ2-3; the D call may be TRBD1 or TRBD2 (5 bases each). Germline lookup yields CDR1 SGHAT and CDR2 FQDESV (reference sequence). Trimming removed 7 bases at V and 0 bases at J, with 11 bases between. The CDR3 is made up of 14 amino acids. The CDR3 region is CASTSRDSTDTQYF. As DNA, the CDR3 is TGTGCCAGCACGTCCCGGGACAGCACAGATACGCAGTATTTT.

This clone occurred a few times. This chain joins TRBV5-5 and TRBJ2-3; the D is unclear. Trimming pared 0 bases from V and 4 bases from J, leaving 6 bases between. This CDR3 spans 13 amino acids. CDR1 is SGHKS and CDR2 is YYEKEE in the germline V gene (reference sequence). CDR3 coding DNA: TGTGCCAGCAGCTTGGGGCCGGCAGATACGCAGTATTTT. This codes for CASSLGPADTQYF. The variable domain in full, completed from reference TRBV5-5 and TRBJ2-3, reads DAGVTQSPTHLIKTRGQQVTLRCSPISGHKSVSWYQQVLGQGPQFIFQYYEKEERGRGNFPDRFSARQFPNYSSELNVNALLLGDSALYLCASSLGPADTQYFGPGTRLTVL.

This chain uses TRBV4-1 with TRBJ2-5; 7 bases match TRBD1. This CDR3 has 13 amino acids. The junction had 4 bases not matched to a gene; V was cut back by 4 bases and J by 5 bases. Germline loops: CDR1 MGHRA, CDR2 YSYEKL. Written as DNA, the CDR3 is TGCGCCAGCAGCCTCGGACAGGCGGAGACCCAGTACTTC. It is translated as CASSLGQAETQYF.

This rearrangement joins TRBV7-8 to TRBJ2-2; D remains ambiguous. The CDR3 totals 13 residues. Germline assignment: CDR1 SGHVS and CDR2 FQNEAQ. V gave up 0 bases and J gave up 7 bases, with 6 bases separating them. CDR3 region: CASSLAWNGELFF. CDR3 sequence (DNA): TGTGCCAGCAGCTTAGCGTGGAACGGGGAGCTGTTTTTT.

This clone was detected a few times. The genes are TRBV6-5 and TRBJ1-2; 7 nucleotides agree with TRBD1. CDR1 is MNHEY and CDR2 is SVGAGI in the germline V gene. The CDR3 is 15 residues long. V lost 0 bases to trimming and J lost 8 bases; unmatched junction nucleotides: 9. For the CDR3, the DNA is TGTGCCAGCAGTTACTCCGGGACAGCGAGGCAAGGCTACACCTTC. Amino acid sequence: CASSYSGTARQGYTF.

This clone was seen a handful of times. This chain connects TRBV5-1 to TRBJ2-7, with D hard to call. The CDR3 is 13 residues long. The germline CDR1 and CDR2 sequences are SGHRS and YFSETQ. The germline V and J ends were trimmed by 0 bases and 3 bases, with 7 bases remaining between them. CDR3 sequence: CASSLATDYEQYF. Here the CDR3 DNA reads TGCGCCAGCAGCTTGGCCACAGACTACGAGCAGTACTTC.

This clone was seen a handful of times. The genes are TRBV28 and TRBJ1-4, with a tentative D call TRBD1 (5 bases). Germline V gives CDR1 MDHEN, CDR2 SYDVKM. The CDR3 runs 13 residues. V gave up 7 bases and J gave up 8 bases, with 14 bases separating them. In DNA, the CDR3 is TGTGCCAGCACCGCTCTGGACAAAGAAAAACTGTTTTTT. Protein: CASTALDKEKLFF.

This clone was seen only a few times. The chain uses TRBV5-4 and TRBJ2-1; 7 bases match TRBD2. The J segment lost 2 bases and the V segment lost 0 bases, leaving 5 bases of the junction unmatched. This CDR3 contains 16 residues. CDR1 is SGHNT and CDR2 is YYREEE in the germline V gene (reference sequence). CDR3 loop: CASSLASSGTYNEQFF. The CDR3 DNA reads as TGTGCCAGCAGCTTGGCGTCTAGCGGAACCTACAATGAGCAGTTCTTC.

In this sample, this clone turned up a few times. This chain joins TRBV2 and TRBJ1-1; D remains ambiguous. The CDR3 contains 14 residues. Trimming took off 5 bases at V and 3 bases at J, with 13 bases between the two ends. Germline V gene data show CDR1 as SNHLY and CDR2 as FYNNEI. The CDR3 protein is CASSKSSTHTEAFF. The DNA for the CDR3 is TGTGCCAGCAGTAAATCGTCAACTCACACTGAAGCTTTCTTT.

This clone was found a few times. The rearrangement uses TRBV28 and TRBJ1-3; D gene ambiguous. Germline values: CDR1 MDHEN, CDR2 SYDVKM. The V end lost 10 bases, the J end lost 4 bases, and 5 bases lay between the germline ends. This CDR3 region has 10 residues. The CDR3 is CATQGNTIYF. The CDR3 DNA follows: TGTGCCACTCAGGGAAACACCATATATTTT.

The J gene is TRBJ2-1, the V gene TRBV6-4; 7 nucleotides match TRBD2. CDR3 length equals 14 residues. Germline-derived CDR1 and CDR2 are MRHNA and SNTAGT. The ends lost 4 bases at V and 2 bases at J; junction bases unmatched: 2. The DNA for the CDR3 is TGTGCCAGCAGTGCCGGGACTACCTACAATGAGCAGTTCTTC. Translated: CASSAGTTYNEQFF.

The V gene is TRBV25-1, the J gene TRBJ2-5, with unresolved D. CDR3 length: 14 residues. Germline V gene lookup returns CDR1 MGHDK and CDR2 SYGVNS. Deletions cut 0 bases from V and 5 bases from J, with 10 bases between. CDR3 region: CASSEYVFGETQYF. CDR3 in DNA: TGTGCCAGCAGTGAATACGTATTTGGGGAGACCCAGTACTTC.

This chain uses TRBV6-5 with TRBJ1-1; tentatively, D is TRBD1 (6 bases). Per the germline V gene, CDR1 is MNHEY and CDR2 is SVGAGI. This CDR3 is built from 13 residues. Trimming stripped 2 bases from V and 7 bases from J, with 11 bases between. Here the CDR3 DNA reads TGTGCCAGCAGTTACCCGGGACACGTTGAAGCTTTCTTT. The encoded protein is CASSYPGHVEAFF.

This clone was seen more than once but under ten times. The rearrangement links TRBV28 to TRBJ2-3; 12 bases map to TRBD1. The CDR3 loop spans 17 amino acids. Germline V gene sequence: CDR1 MDHEN, CDR2 SYDVKM. V shed 0 bases and J 4 bases; nucleotides not matched to a gene: 5. CDR3 sequence reads: CASSLWQGQGAPDTQYF. The CDR3 region has the DNA TGTGCCAGCAGTTTATGGCAGGGACAGGGGGCCCCAGATACGCAGTATTTT.